This T cell receptor beta chain was recorded in a study of OX40 agonist ivuxolimab in advanced cancers. Clones were sequenced by immunoSEQ multiplex PCR, and TCRdb holds only the in-frame ones, with some missing. The sample includes about 53,000 clones, about 81% of them seen just once. Trimming removed 4 bases at V and 0 bases at J, with 15 bases between. CDR1 and CDR2 (germline): GTSNPN, SVGIG (reference sequence). The CDR3 has 15 residues. The specimen was CD4+ or CD8+ T cells sorted from blood, collected in a trial of the OX40 agonist ivuxolimab. The rearrangement links TRBV30 to TRBJ1-2; D remains unclear. The source is an adult with an advanced solid tumor such as melanoma, head and neck, liver or kidney cancer. The CDR3 region is CAWTWAAQSNYGYTF. The CDR3 nucleotides are TGTGCCTGGACCTGGGCAGCGCAATCTAACTATGGCTACACCTTC. The complete variable domain, with remaining parts taken from reference TRBV30 and TRBJ1-2, reads SQTIHQWPATLVQPVGSPLSLECTVEGTSNPNLYWYRQAAGRGLQLLFYSVGIGQISSEVPQNLSASRPQDRQFILSSKKLLLSDSGFYLCAWTWAAQSNYGYTFGSGTRLTVV.